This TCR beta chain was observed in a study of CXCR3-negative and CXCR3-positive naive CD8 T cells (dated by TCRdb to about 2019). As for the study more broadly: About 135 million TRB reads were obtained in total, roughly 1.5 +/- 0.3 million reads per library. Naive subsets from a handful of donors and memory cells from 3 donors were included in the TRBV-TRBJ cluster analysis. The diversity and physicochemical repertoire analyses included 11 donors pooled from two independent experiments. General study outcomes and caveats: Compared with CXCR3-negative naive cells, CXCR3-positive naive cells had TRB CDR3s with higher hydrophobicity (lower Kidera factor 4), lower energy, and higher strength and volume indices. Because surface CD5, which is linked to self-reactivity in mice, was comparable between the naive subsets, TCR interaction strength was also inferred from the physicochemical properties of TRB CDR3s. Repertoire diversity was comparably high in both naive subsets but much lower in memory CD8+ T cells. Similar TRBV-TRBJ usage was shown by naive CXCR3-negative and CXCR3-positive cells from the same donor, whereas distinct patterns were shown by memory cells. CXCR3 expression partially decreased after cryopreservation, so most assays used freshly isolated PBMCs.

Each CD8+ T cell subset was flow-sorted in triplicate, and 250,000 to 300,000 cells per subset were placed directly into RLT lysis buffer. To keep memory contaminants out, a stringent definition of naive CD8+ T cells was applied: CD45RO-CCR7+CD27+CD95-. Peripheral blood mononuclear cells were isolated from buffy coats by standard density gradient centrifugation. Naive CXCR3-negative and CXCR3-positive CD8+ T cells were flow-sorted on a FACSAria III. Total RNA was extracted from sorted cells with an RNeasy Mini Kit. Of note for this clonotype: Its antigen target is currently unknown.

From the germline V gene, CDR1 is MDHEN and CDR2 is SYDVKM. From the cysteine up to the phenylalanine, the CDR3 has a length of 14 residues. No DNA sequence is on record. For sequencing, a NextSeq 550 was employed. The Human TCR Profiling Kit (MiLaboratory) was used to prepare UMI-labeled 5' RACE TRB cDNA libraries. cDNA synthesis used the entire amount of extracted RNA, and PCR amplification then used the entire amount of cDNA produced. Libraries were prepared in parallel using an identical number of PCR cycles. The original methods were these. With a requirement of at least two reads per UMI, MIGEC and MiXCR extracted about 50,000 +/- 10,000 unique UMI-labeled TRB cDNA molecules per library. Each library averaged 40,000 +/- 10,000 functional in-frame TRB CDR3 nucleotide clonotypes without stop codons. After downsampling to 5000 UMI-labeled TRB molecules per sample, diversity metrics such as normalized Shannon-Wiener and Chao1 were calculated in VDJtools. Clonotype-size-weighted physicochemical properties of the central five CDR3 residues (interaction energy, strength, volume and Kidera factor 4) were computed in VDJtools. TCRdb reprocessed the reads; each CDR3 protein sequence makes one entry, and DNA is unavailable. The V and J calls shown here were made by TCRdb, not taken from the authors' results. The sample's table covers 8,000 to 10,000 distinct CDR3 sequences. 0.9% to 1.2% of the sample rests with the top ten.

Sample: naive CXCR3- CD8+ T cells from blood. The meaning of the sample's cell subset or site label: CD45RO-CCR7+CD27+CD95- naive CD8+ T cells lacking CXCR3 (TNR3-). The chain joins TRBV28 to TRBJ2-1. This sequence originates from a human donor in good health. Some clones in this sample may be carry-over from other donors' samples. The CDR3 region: CASSAEQRYNEQFF.